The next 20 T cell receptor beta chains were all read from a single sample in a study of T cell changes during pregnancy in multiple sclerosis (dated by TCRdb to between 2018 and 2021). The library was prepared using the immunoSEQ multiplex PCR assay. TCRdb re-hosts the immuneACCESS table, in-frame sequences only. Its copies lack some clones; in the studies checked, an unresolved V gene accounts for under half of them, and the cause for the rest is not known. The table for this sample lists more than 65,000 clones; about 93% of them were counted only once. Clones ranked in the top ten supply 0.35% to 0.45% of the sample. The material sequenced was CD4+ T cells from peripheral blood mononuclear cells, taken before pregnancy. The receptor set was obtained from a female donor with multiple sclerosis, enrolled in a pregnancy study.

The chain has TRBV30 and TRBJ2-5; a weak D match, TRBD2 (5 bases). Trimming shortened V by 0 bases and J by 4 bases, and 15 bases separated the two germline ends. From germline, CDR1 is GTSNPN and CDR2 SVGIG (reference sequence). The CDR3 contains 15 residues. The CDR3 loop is CAWSVLRGLRETQYF. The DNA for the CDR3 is TGTGCCTGGAGTGTACTCCGGGGATTGCGAGAGACCCAGTACTTC. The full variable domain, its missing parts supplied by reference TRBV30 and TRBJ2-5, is SQTIHQWPATLVQPVGSPLSLECTVEGTSNPNLYWYRQAAGRGLQLLFYSVGIGQISSEVPQNLSASRPQDRQFILSSKKLLLSDSGFYLCAWSVLRGLRETQYFGPGTRLLVL.

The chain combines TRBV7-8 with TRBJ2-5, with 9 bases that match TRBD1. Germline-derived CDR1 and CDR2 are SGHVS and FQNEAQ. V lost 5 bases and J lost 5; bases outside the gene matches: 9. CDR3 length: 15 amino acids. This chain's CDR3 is CASSPRTGAEETQYF. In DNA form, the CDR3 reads TGTGCCAGCAGCCCACGGACAGGGGCGGAGGAGACCCAGTACTTC.

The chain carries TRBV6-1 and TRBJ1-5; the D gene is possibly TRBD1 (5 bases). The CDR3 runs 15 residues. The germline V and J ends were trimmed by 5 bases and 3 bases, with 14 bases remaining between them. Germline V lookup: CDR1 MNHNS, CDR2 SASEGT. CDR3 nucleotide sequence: TGTGCCAGCAGTTTATCGACAGAATTCAATCAGCCCCAGCATTTT. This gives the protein CASSLSTEFNQPQHF.

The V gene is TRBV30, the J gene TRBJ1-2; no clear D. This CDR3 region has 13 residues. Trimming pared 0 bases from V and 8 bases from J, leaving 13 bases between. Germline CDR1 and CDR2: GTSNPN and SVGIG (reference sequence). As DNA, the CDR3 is TGTGCCTGGAGTGTAGTGGCGGGAAACGGCTACACCTTC. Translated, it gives CAWSVVAGNGYTF.

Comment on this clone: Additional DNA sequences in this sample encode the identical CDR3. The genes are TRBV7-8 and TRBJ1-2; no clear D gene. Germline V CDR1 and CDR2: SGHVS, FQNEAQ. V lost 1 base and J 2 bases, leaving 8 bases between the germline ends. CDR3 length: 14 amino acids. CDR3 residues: CASSLGHKNYGYTF. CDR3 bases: TGTGCCAGCAGCTTAGGTCACAAAAACTATGGCTACACCTTC.

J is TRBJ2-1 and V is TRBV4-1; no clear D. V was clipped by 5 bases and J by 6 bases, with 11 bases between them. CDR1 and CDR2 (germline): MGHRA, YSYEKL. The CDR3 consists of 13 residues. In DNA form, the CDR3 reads TGCGCCAGCAGCTACCGGGTCATCAATGAGCAGTTCTTC. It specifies CASSYRVINEQFF.

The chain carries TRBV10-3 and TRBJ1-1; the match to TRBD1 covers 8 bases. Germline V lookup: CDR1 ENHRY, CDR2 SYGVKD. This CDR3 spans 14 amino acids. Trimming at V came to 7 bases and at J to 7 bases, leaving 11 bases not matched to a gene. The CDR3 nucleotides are TGTGCCATCAATCGACAGGGGCTCGACGGTGAAGCTTTCTTT. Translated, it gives CAINRQGLDGEAFF.

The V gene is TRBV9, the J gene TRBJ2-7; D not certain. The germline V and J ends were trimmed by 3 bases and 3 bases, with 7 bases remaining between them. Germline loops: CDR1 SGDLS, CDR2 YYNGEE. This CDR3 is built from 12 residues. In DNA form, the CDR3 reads TGTGCCAGCAGCGGTCTACTCTACGAGCAGTACTTC. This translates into CASSGLLYEQYF.

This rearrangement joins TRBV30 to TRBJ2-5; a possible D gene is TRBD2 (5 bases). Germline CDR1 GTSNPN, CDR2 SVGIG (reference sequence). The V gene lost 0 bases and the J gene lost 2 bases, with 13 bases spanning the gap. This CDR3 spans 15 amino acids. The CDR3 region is CAWSVLAARQETQYF. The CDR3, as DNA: TGTGCCTGGAGTGTTCTAGCAGCTAGACAAGAGACCCAGTACTTC.

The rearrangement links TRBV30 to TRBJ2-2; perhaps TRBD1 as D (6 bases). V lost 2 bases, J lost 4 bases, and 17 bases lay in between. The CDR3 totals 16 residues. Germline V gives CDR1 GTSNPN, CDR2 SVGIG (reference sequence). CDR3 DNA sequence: TGTGCCTGGAGTTTCTTCAGGACAGTGACCACCGGGGAGCTGTTTTTT. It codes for CAWSFFRTVTTGELFF.

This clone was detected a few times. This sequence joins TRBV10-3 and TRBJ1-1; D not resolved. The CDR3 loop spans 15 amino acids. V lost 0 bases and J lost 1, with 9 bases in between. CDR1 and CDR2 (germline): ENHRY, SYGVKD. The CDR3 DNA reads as TGTGCCATCAGTGAGTCGAGGGCGGAGAACACTGAAGCTTTCTTT. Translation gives CAISESRAENTEAFF.

The CDR3 nucleotides read TGCGCCAGCAGCTTGGCGACTAGCGTCTACGAGCAGTACTTC. It encodes CASSLATSVYEQYF. This chain uses TRBV5-1 with TRBJ2-7; 8 positions agree with TRBD2. CDR1 SGHRS and CDR2 YFSETQ come from the germline V gene. Unmatched junction bases numbered 2, after V lost 0 bases and J lost 3 bases. This CDR3 contains 14 residues. Based on the CDR3 plus reference TRBV5-1 and TRBJ2-7, the full variable domain is KAGVTQTPRYLIKTRGQQVTLSCSPISGHRSVSWYQQTPGQGLQFLFEYFSETQRNKGNFPGRFSGRQFSNSRSEMNVSTLELGDSALYLCASSLATSVYEQYFGPGTRLTVT.

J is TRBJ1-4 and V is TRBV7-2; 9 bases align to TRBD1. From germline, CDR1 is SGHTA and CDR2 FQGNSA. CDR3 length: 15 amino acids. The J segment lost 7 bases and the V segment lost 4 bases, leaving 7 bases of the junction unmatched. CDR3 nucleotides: TGTGCCAGCAGCTGGATACAGGGGGCGAGTGAAAAACTGTTTTTT. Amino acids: CASSWIQGASEKLFF. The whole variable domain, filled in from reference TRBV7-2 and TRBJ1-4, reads GAGVSQSPSNKVTEKGKDVELRCDPISGHTALYWYRQSLGQGLEFLIYFQGNSAPDKSGLPSDRFSAERTGGSVSTLTIQRTQQEDSAVYLCASSWIQGASEKLFFGSGTQLSVL.

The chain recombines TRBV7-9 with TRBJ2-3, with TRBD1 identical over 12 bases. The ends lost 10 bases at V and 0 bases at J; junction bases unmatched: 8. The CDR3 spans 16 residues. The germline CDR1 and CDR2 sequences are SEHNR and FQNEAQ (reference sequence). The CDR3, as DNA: TGTGCCACGGGACAGGGGGCGGGGGCTAGCACAGATACGCAGTATTTT. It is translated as CATGQGAGASTDTQYF.

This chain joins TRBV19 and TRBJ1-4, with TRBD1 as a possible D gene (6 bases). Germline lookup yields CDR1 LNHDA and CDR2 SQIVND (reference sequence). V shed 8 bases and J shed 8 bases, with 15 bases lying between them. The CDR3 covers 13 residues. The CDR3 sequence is CASSQGLDEKLFF. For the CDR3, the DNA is TGTGCCAGTTCACAGGGCCTCGACGAAAAACTGTTTTTT.

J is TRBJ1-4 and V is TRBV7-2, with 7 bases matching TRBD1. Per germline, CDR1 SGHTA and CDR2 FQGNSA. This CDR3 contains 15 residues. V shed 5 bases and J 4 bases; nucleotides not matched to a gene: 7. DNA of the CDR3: TGTGCCAGCAGCCCCCGACAGGGCCTTAATGAAAAACTGTTTTTT. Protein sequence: CASSPRQGLNEKLFF.

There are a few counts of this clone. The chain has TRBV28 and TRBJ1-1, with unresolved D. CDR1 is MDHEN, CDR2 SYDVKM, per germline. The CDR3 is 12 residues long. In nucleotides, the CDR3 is TGTGGGTCTAGGCGGGGGAACACTGAAGCTTTCTTT. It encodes CGSRRGNTEAFF.

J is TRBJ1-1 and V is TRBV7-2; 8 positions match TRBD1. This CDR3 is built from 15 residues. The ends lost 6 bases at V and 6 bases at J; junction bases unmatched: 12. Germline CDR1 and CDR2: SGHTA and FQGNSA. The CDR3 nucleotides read TGTGCCAGCAGAAGATCGGACAGGGAGGTTTCTGAAGCTTTCTTT. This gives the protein CASRRSDREVSEAFF.

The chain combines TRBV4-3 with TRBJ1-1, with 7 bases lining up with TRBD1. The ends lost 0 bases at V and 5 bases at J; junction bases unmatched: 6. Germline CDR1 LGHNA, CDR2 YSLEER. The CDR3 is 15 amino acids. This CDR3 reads CASSQEVAGGTEAFF. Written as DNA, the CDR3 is TGCGCCAGCAGCCAAGAAGTCGCAGGGGGAACTGAAGCTTTCTTT.

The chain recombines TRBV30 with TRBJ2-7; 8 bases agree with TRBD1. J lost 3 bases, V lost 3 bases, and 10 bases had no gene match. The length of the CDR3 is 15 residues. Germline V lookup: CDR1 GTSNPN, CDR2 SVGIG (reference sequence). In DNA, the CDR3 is TGTGCCTGGAGGTTGGGACAGGACCCATTCTACGAGCAGTACTTC. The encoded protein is CAWRLGQDPFYEQYF. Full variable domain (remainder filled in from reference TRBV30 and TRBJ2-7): SQTIHQWPATLVQPVGSPLSLECTVEGTSNPNLYWYRQAAGRGLQLLFYSVGIGQISSEVPQNLSASRPQDRQFILSSKKLLLSDSGFYLCAWRLGQDPFYEQYFGPGTRLTVT.